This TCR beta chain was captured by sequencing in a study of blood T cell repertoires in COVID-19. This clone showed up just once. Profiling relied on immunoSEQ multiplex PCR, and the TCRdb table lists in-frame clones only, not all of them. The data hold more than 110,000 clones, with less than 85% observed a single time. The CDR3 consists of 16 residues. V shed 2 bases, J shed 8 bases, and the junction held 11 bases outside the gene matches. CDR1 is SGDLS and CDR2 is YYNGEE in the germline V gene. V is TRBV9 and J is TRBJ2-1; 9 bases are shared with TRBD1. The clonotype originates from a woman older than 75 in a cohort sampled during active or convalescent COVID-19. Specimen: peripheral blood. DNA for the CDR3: TGTGCCAGCAGCGTCAATCCGGGACAGGGCACGCATGAGCAGTTCTTC. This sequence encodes CASSVNPGQGTHEQFF.